Listed below are T cell receptor beta chains from one sample, sequenced in a study of pediatric ulcerative colitis. Only in-frame clones appear in the TCRdb table, and some are missing; sequencing was by immunoSEQ multiplex PCR. The sample lists 20,000 to 25,000 clones; more than 65% were seen once. Sequenced: gut tissue. The receptor source for this set is a boy aged 10-17 years with severe ulcerative colitis. CDR3s include the opening cysteine and the closing phenylalanine or tryptophan. D genes are given only for firm matches. The size of a clone is reported for some rows only, either as once, few or many, or as a class for expanded clones.

>TRBJ2-2|TRBV29-1|NA|TRBD2
TGCAGCGTCGCCTGGACTAGCGGGAACACCGGGGAGCTGTTTTTT
CSVAWTSGNTGELFF
>TRBJ2-3|TRBV18|NA|NA
TGTGCCAGCTCACCAGACACAGATACGCAGTATTTT
CASSPDTDTQYF
>TRBJ1-3|TRBV5-1|NA|NA
TGCGCCAGCAGCCCAGACAGCTCTGGAAACACCATATATTTT
CASSPDSSGNTIYF
>TRBJ1-1|TRBV7-3|NA|TRBD1
TGTGCCAGCAGCTCCCAGGGGGGGAAAGACACTGAAGCTTTCTTT
CASSSQGGKDTEAFF
>TRBJ2-7|TRBV5-5|NA|TRBD2
TGTGCCAGCACCACCCGGACTAGCGGGAAAGGGGACTACGAGCAGTACTTC
CASTTRTSGKGDYEQYF
>TRBJ2-7|TRBV9|NA|TRBD2
TGTGCCAGCAGCACCGTAGCGGGAGGGCCCCGCGAGCAGTACTTC
CASSTVAGGPREQYF
>TRBJ2-7|TRBV10-3|once|NA
TGTGCCACGGAGGGCCCCGAAGAGCAGTACTTC
CATEGPEEQYF
>TRBJ2-5|TRBV25-1|NA|NA
TGTGCCAGCAGTGAATGGGGTCACTCAGGGACCCTCCAAGAGACCCAGTACTTC
CASSEWGHSGTLQETQYF
>TRBJ1-2|TRBV5-1|NA|TRBD1
TGCGCCAGCAGCCCCGGACAGGTAGAAGTCGATGGCTACACCTTC
CASSPGQVEVDGYTF
>TRBJ2-2|TRBV7-6|NA|TRBD2
TGTGCCAGCAGCTTGTCTCCTAGCGGGAGTATCGGCACCGGGGAGCTGTTTTTT
CASSLSPSGSIGTGELFF
>TRBJ1-1|TRBV7-2|NA|NA
TGTGCCTCCCAGAAGGGACAGAACACTGAAGCTTTCTTT
CASQKGQNTEAFF
>TRBJ2-2|TRBV28|NA|NA
TGTGCCAGCAGTTTTTGGGGGGCGAACACCGGGGAGCTGTTTTTT
CASSFWGANTGELFF
>TRBJ1-1|TRBV10-3|NA|TRBD1
TGTGCCATCAGTGGCCGCGGTGGTGGACAGGGCACTGAAGCTTTCTTT
CAISGRGGGQGTEAFF
>TRBJ2-3|TRBV5-4|NA|TRBD2
TGTGCCAGCAGCTTAACGGGAGGGCAAGCCTCAGATACGCAGTATTTT
CASSLTGGQASDTQYF
>TRBJ2-7|TRBV2|few|NA
TGTGCCAGCAGCGTGGGGCCCATATTCGTGGGAGGTTCTAATTTCTACGAGCAGTACTTC
CASSVGPIFVGGSNFYEQYF
>TRBJ1-4|TRBV20-1|NA|TRBD1
TGCAGTGCTACCGAACAGGGGAGACTGTTTTTT
CSATEQGRLFF
>TRBJ2-7|TRBV30|NA|NA
TGTGCCTGGAGTGCGGGACTCTCCTACGAGCAGTACTTC
CAWSAGLSYEQYF
>TRBJ1-2|TRBV5-6|NA|TRBD1
TGTGCCAGCAGCTTCCGACAGGGACGCTATGGCTACACCTTC
CASSFRQGRYGYTF
>TRBJ2-1|TRBV7-7|NA|TRBD2
TGTGCTAGCAGCTTAGCGGGAGCTGCTTATGAGCAGTTCTTC
CASSLAGAAYEQFF
>TRBJ2-3|TRBV29-1|NA|TRBD2
TGCAGCGTTGAAGATCCCGGCGGGGGTTCGGATACGCAGTATTTT
CSVEDPGGGSDTQYF
>TRBJ1-5|TRBV19|NA|TRBD1
TGTGCCAGTAGTACGACAGGGTTTCTCAATCAGCCCCAGCATTTT
CASSTTGFLNQPQHF
>TRBJ2-4|TRBV7-2|once|TRBD2
TGTGCCAGCAGCACCCAAGCGGGAGGAGCGAACATTCAGTACTTC
CASSTQAGGANIQYF
>TRBJ1-1|TRBV6-6|NA|NA
TGTGCCAGCAGATTCCAGGACGCGAACACTGAAGCTTTCTTT
CASRFQDANTEAFF
>TRBJ2-1|TRBV14|NA|TRBD2
TGTGCCAGCAGCCAAGAGCGATCTAGCGGGTTCTACAATGAGCAGTTCTTC
CASSQERSSGFYNEQFF
>TRBJ1-1|TRBV29-1|NA|NA
TGCAGCGTTGACGTGGGGACTGAAGCTTTCTTT
CSVDVGTEAFF
>TRBJ2-2|TRBV6-5|NA|NA
TGTGCCAGCAGTTTCAGGGGGAGGTCAGCGGCCGGGGAGCTGTTTTTT
CASSFRGRSAAGELFF
>TRBJ2-2|TRBV7-2|few|NA
TGTGCCAGCAGCCCGAGGAGGGCTGGTGACGGGGAGCTGTTTTTT
CASSPRRAGDGELFF
>TRBJ2-6|TRBV5-6|NA|NA
TGTGCCAGCCGGACGGGAACTGGGGCCAACGTCCTGACTTTC
CASRTGTGANVLTF
>TRBJ1-2|TRBV5-6|NA|NA
TGTGCCAGCAGCTTGGACGGCTGGGGTCGCTACACCTTC
CASSLDGWGRYTF
>TRBJ2-7|TRBV4-1|NA|TRBD2
TGCGCCAGCAGCCAAGATTTTGGCGGGAGGATGTACGAGCAGTACTTC
CASSQDFGGRMYEQYF
>TRBJ2-5|TRBV5-8|NA|NA
TGTGCCAGCAGTCCACCCGACGGGTACCAAGAGACCCAGTACTTC
CASSPPDGYQETQYF
>TRBJ2-1|TRBV7-2|NA|TRBD1
TGTGCCAGCACACCGGGACAGGGGCCCGATGAGCAGTTCTTC
CASTPGQGPDEQFF
>TRBJ1-1|TRBV13|NA|NA
TGTGCCAGCAGCTCCCAGGGGTCGGCCACTGAAGCTTTCTTT
CASSSQGSATEAFF
>TRBJ2-7|TRBV6-5|NA|TRBD2
TGTGCCAGCAGTTACCCCGGGACTAGCGGGAACTACGAGCAGTACTTC
CASSYPGTSGNYEQYF
>TRBJ2-1|TRBV10-3|NA|TRBD2
TGTGCCACGGCCCGGACTAGCCCCGACGATGAGCAGTTCTTC
CATARTSPDDEQFF
>TRBJ1-1|TRBV7-9|once|NA
TGTGCCAGCAGCTTAGGCCAAGGGGTGAACACTGAAGCTTTCTTT
CASSLGQGVNTEAFF
>TRBJ2-4|TRBV5-1|NA|TRBD2
TGCGCCAGCAGCCAAGGCGGTCCAGCGGGAGCCACCAAAAACATTCAGTACTTC
CASSQGGPAGATKNIQYF
>TRBJ1-5|TRBV7-6|NA|NA
TGTGCCAGCAGTTCTGGGGGGAGCAATCAGCCCCAGCATTTT
CASSSGGSNQPQHF
>TRBJ2-1|TRBV15|NA|NA
TGTGCCACCAGCAATGGTGCGTTCAATGAGCAGTTCTTC
CATSNGAFNEQFF
>TRBJ1-3|TRBV25-1|NA|NA
TGTGCCAGCAGTGAATACAACTCTGGAAACACCATATATTTT
CASSEYNSGNTIYF
>TRBJ2-1|TRBV7-9|NA|TRBD2
TGTGCCAGCAGCCGAGCGGGAAGCTCCTACAATGAGCAGTTCTTC
CASSRAGSSYNEQFF
>TRBJ2-2|TRBV7-2|NA|NA
TGTGCCAGCAGCTTGAGTGGGAGGCCCGACACCGGGGAGCTGTTTTTT
CASSLSGRPDTGELFF
>TRBJ1-4|TRBV2|NA|TRBD1
TGTGCCAGCAGTGAAGGTCACAGGGGAGAGGGGGAAAAACTGTTTTTT
CASSEGHRGEGEKLFF
>TRBJ2-2|TRBV10-3|NA|NA
TGTGCCATCAGTGAGTTTACCGTGAACACCGGGGAGCTGTTTTTT
CAISEFTVNTGELFF
>TRBJ2-3|TRBV5-1|few|NA
TGCGCCAGCAGCCGGGTGACGAACACAGATACGCAGTATTTT
CASSRVTNTDTQYF
>TRBJ2-7|TRBV10-3|NA|TRBD2
TGTGCCATCAGTCTCCCGAGGCGTGTTAGGCTAGCGGGAGCGGTCGGCGAGCAGTACTTC
CAISLPRRVRLAGAVGEQYF
>TRBJ2-5|TRBV7-9|few|NA
TGTGCCAGCAGCTTAGGAGCGAAAGAGACCCAGTACTTC
CASSLGAKETQYF
>TRBJ2-2|TRBV29-1|NA|NA
TGCAGCGTTGAAGAGGGGTACACCGGGGAGCTGTTTTTT
CSVEEGYTGELFF
>TRBJ2-1|TRBV6-1|few|TRBD2
TGTGCCAGCAGGCCGGGACTAGCGGGAAACAATGAGCAGTTCTTC
CASRPGLAGNNEQFF
>TRBJ2-7|TRBV30|NA|NA
TGTGCCTGGATGAGGGGTGGCGAGCAGTACTTC
CAWMRGGEQYF
>TRBJ2-5|TRBV28|NA|NA
TGTGCCAGCAGTACTAGCAGCCAAGAGACCCAGTACTTC
CASSTSSQETQYF
>TRBJ2-7|TRBV11-2|NA|TRBD2
TGTGCCAGCAGCTCCCGGGGGGCTAGCGGGGCCTACGAGCAGTACTTC
CASSSRGASGAYEQYF
>TRBJ1-4|TRBV27|few|TRBD1
TGTGCCAGCAGTTTAACGGTGGTGCAGGGGGAAGAGGAAAAACTGTTTTTT
CASSLTVVQGEEEKLFF
>TRBJ2-7|TRBV30|NA|TRBD2
TGTGCCTGGAGTAACCGAGCCGGGACTAGCGGGAGGGCCTACGAGCAGTACTTC
CAWSNRAGTSGRAYEQYF
>TRBJ1-2|TRBV6-4|NA|TRBD1
TGTGCCAGCAGTCCGGGACAGGGGGTTGATGGCTACACCTTC
CASSPGQGVDGYTF